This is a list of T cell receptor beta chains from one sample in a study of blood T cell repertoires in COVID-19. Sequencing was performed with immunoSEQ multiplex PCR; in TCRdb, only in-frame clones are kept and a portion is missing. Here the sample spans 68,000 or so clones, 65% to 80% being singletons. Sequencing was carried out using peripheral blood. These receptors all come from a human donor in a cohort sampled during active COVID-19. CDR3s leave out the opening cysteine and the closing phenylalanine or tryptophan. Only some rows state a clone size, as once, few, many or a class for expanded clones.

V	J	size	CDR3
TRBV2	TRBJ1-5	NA	ASRETTNQPQH
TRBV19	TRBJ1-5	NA	AADLGRGRNQPQH
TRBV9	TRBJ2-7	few	ASSVAGTGYEQY
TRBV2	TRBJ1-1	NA	ASSVGHSNTEAF
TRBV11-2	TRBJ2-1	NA	ASSLVGTGLI
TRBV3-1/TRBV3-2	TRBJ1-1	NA	ASSQAGLKNTEAF
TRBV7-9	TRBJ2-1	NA	ASRGPRDNEQF
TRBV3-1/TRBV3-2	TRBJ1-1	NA	ASSPDKTEAF
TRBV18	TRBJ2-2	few	ASSPGQAGELF
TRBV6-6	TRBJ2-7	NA	ASKRAGRGSYEQY
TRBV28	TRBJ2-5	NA	ASRPFKEEWTQY
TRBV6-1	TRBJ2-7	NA	ASSEPATARAYEQY
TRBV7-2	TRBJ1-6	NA	ASSFPAGNNSPLH
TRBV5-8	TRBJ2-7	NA	ASSSPVTEPSVEQY
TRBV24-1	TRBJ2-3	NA	ATSVGAGSTDTQY
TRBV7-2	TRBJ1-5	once	ASSLAQDRYSNQPQH
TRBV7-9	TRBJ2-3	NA	ASSPPSGGQTDTQY
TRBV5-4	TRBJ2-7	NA	ASSLQGRPYEQY
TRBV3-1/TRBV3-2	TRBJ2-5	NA	ASSQGSWGQPYQETQY
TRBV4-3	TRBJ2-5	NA	ASSQDPPSGGQETQY
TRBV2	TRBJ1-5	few	ASSDSRDRHNQPQH
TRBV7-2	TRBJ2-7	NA	ASSRDRGYEQY
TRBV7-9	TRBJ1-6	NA	ASSPQGQGVSPLH
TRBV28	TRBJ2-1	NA	ASSLQGEQF
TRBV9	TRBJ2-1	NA	ASSLGLGTYNEQF
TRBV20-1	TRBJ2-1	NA	SASSLAGAYNEQF
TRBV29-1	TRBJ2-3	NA	SVGLAGGLAVTDTQY
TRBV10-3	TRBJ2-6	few	AISDPGQGAGANVLT
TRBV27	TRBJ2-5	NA	ASSQRGGPETQY
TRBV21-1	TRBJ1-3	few	ASSIPRGCSGNTIY
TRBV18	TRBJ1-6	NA	ASSPDSNSPLH
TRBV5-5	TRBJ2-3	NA	ASSSSWRGGTDTQY
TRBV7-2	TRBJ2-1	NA	ASHYGAGGTYNEQF
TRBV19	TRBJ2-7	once	ASKTGDEQY
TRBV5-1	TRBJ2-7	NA	ASSGGTGPYEQY
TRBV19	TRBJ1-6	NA	ASSMKSDREGPLH
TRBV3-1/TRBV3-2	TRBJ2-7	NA	ARAGAGRYEQY
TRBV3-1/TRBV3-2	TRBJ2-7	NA	ASSQSRDREGYEQY
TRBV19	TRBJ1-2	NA	ASSIQGRGYT
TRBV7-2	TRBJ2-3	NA	ASSHGGAGTDTQY
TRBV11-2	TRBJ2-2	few	ASSGSRGRTGELF
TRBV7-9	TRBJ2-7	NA	ATSASSYEQY
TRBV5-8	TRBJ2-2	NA	ASSKGQSNTGELF
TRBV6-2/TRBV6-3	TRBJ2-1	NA	ASSYSGLGKGDEQF
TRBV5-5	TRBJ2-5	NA	ASSLTGGLETQY
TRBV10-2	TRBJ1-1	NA	ASSEPQGTTEAF
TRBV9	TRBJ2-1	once	ASSVATGRGDEQF
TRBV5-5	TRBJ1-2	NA	ASTLSGVTGGYGYT
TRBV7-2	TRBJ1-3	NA	ASSLASRSGNTIY
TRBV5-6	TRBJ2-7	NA	ASSLGHQGAYEQY
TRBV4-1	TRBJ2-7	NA	ASSQTPGQGAQEQY
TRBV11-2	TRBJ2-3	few	ASSLAGRLAGIDTQY
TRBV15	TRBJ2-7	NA	ATSQGRPAYEQY
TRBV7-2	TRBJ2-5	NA	ASSLTGMYQETQY
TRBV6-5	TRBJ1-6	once	ASSSSQGAGSPLH